This is a list of T cell receptor beta chains from one sample in a study of radiotherapy plus CTLA-4 blockade in lung cancer. Assay used: immunoSEQ multiplex PCR; TCRdb lists only in-frame clones, some missing. The repertoire holds 45,000 or so clones, with 76% as singletons. This sample comprised peripheral blood, obtained from a patient treated with radiotherapy plus ipilimumab. These receptors were taken from a human donor with non-small cell lung cancer who had stable disease on radiotherapy plus ipilimumab. CDR3s include the opening cysteine and the closing phenylalanine or tryptophan. The D gene is left open where the match is weak. Size is stated for part of the rows, as once, few or many counts, or as a class when the clone is expanded.

CDR3aa: CASSPTMDRGPYGYTF
CDR3nt: TGTGCCAGCAGCCCGACCATGGACAGGGGGCCCTATGGCTACACCTTC
d_gene: TRBD1
j_gene: TRBJ1-2
v_gene: TRBV9
abundance: NA

CDR3aa: CASSLGRVNTEAFF
CDR3nt: TGTGCCAGCAGTTTAGGACGGGTGAACACTGAAGCTTTCTTT
d_gene: NA
j_gene: TRBJ1-1
v_gene: TRBV27
abundance: NA

CDR3aa: CASSQQEVPQGAGYGYTF
CDR3nt: TGCGCCAGCAGCCAGCAAGAGGTCCCCCAGGGGGCGGGCTATGGCTACACCTTC
d_gene: TRBD1
j_gene: TRBJ1-2
v_gene: TRBV4-1
abundance: few

CDR3aa: CASSLGQSSYNEQFF
CDR3nt: TGCGCCAGCAGCTTGGGACAGAGCTCCTACAATGAGCAGTTCTTC
d_gene: TRBD1
j_gene: TRBJ2-1
v_gene: TRBV10-1
abundance: NA

CDR3aa: CASSFVDSPLHF
CDR3nt: TGTGCCAGCAGTTTTGTGGATTCACCCCTCCACTTT
d_gene: NA
j_gene: TRBJ1-6
v_gene: TRBV28
abundance: NA

CDR3aa: CASSYGGANQPQHF
CDR3nt: TGTGCCAGCAGTTATGGGGGGGCCAATCAGCCCCAGCATTTT
d_gene: NA
j_gene: TRBJ1-5
v_gene: TRBV6-6
abundance: few

CDR3aa: CASSPDRGDSPLHF
CDR3nt: TGTGCCAGCAGTCCTGACAGGGGAGATTCACCCCTCCACTTT
d_gene: TRBD1
j_gene: TRBJ1-6
v_gene: TRBV6-4
abundance: NA

CDR3aa: CASSTRQGAVGYTF
CDR3nt: TGTGCCAGCAGCACCCGGCAGGGGGCGGTTGGCTACACCTTC
d_gene: TRBD1
j_gene: TRBJ1-2
v_gene: TRBV7-2
abundance: few

CDR3aa: CASSPFRVSDTRTQYF
CDR3nt: TGTGCCAGCAGCCCTTTCAGGGTCTCCGATACCAGGACCCAGTACTTC
d_gene: NA
j_gene: TRBJ2-5
v_gene: TRBV7-7
abundance: NA

CDR3aa: CASSLKTGASYGYTF
CDR3nt: TGTGCCAGCAGTCTTAAAACAGGGGCTTCCTATGGCTACACCTTC
d_gene: TRBD1
j_gene: TRBJ1-2
v_gene: TRBV10-3
abundance: NA

CDR3aa: CASSSQGNTEAFF
CDR3nt: TGTGCCAGCAGTTCACAGGGTAACACTGAAGCTTTCTTT
d_gene: NA
j_gene: TRBJ1-1
v_gene: TRBV7-3
abundance: NA

CDR3aa: CASSGFGTTETQYF
CDR3nt: TGTGCCAGCAGTGGCTTCGGTACAACAGAGACCCAGTACTTC
d_gene: NA
j_gene: TRBJ2-5
v_gene: TRBV25-1
abundance: once

CDR3aa: CASSLDVPRSYEQYF
CDR3nt: TGTGCCAGCAGCTTGGACGTTCCCCGCTCCTACGAGCAGTACTTC
d_gene: NA
j_gene: TRBJ2-7
v_gene: TRBV5-5
abundance: NA